The 29 T cell receptor beta chains below all came from one sample that was sequenced in a study of PD-L1 blockade in urothelial cancer. Noted time point: peripheral blood 6 weeks after treatment start. Here immunoSEQ multiplex PCR was the method, and the copy in TCRdb shows in-frame clones only, minus some. The sample consists of under 30,000 clones, around three quarters of them appearing once. The input for sequencing was PBMCs, taken around atezolizumab (anti-PD-L1) treatment. Receptors originate from a man aged 70-80 years with urothelial cancer.

V and J are TRBV7-2 and TRBJ2-7; possibly TRBD2 for D (5 bases). From germline, CDR1 is SGHTA and CDR2 FQGNSA. V was trimmed by 7 bases and J by 1 base, leaving 23 bases between them. CDR3 length: 17 amino acids. The CDR3 region has the DNA TGTGCCAGCACCGCTGATCCCCGGGCACGGGGATCCTACGAGCAGTACTTC. It encodes CASTADPRARGSYEQYF.

CDR3 sequence reads: CASSAGTVQETQYF. CDR3 bases: TGTGCCAGCAGTGCCGGGACAGTCCAAGAGACCCAGTACTTC. V is TRBV6-1 and J is TRBJ2-5, with 7 bases matching TRBD1. This CDR3 comprises 14 residues. Germline CDR1 MNHNS, CDR2 SASEGT. Trimming removed 4 bases from V and 1 base from J; junction bases left unmatched: 3.

Here the CDR3 reads CASSSLAGGPKTQYF. The CDR3 nucleotides read TGTGCCAGCAGTTCGCTAGCGGGGGGGCCGAAGACCCAGTACTTC. The V gene is TRBV27, the J gene TRBJ2-5; 12 bases are a match to TRBD2. The CDR3 has 15 residues. Losses at the gene ends were 4 bases for V and 6 bases for J; bases not matched to a gene: 6. Germline V lookup: CDR1 MNHEY, CDR2 SMNVEV (reference sequence).

The CDR3 reads CASSPFRSLAGGLGTDTQYF. Here the CDR3 DNA reads TGTGCCAGCAGCCCCTTCCGTTCCCTAGCGGGAGGGCTGGGGACAGATACGCAGTATTTT. This sequence joins TRBV7-8 and TRBJ2-3; 12 bases align to TRBD2. J lost 3 bases, V lost 5 bases, and 18 bases had no gene match. CDR1 is SGHVS and CDR2 is FQNEAQ in the germline V gene. The CDR3 is 20 amino acids.

The chain carries TRBV12-5 and TRBJ2-3; tentatively, D is TRBD2 (6 bases). V was clipped by 6 bases and J by 2 bases, with 15 bases between them. The CDR3 runs to 15 residues. Per the germline V gene, CDR1 is LGHNT and CDR2 is FRNRAP. The CDR3 loop reads CASGPPSADTDTQYF. The CDR3 bases are TGTGCTAGTGGGCCCCCTAGCGCCGACACAGATACGCAGTATTTT. Full variable domain (missing parts from reference TRBV12-5 and TRBJ2-3): DARVTQTPRHKVTEMGQEVTMRCQPILGHNTVFWYRQTMMQGLELLAYFRNRAPLDDSGMPKDRFSAEMPDATLATLKIQPSEPRDSAVYFCASGPPSADTDTQYFGPGTRLTVL.

This chain connects TRBV10-3 to TRBJ2-1, with D tentatively TRBD1 (6 bases). Germline lookup yields CDR1 ENHRY and CDR2 SYGVKD. Trimming removed 6 bases at V and 5 bases at J, with 14 bases between. The CDR3 has 14 amino acids. The CDR3 sequence is CAIRPGAEDNEQFF. Written as DNA, the CDR3 is TGTGCCATCAGACCAGGGGCGGAGGACAATGAGCAGTTCTTC.

J is TRBJ2-1 and V is TRBV7-9; TRBD2 aligns across 8 bases. V was pared by 2 bases and J by 5 bases, with 5 bases of the junction left unmatched. This CDR3 is built from 15 residues. The germline V gene has CDR1 SEHNR and CDR2 FQNEAQ (reference sequence). The CDR3 here is CASSLPWREDNEQFF. For the CDR3, the DNA is TGTGCCAGCAGCTTACCCTGGCGGGAGGACAATGAGCAGTTCTTC.

The CDR3 spells CASSLRGKNIQYF. CDR3 DNA sequence: TGTGCCAGCAGCTTAAGGGGTAAAAACATTCAGTACTTC. The rearrangement links TRBV7-2 to TRBJ2-4; tentative D call: TRBD1 (5 bases). Germline lookup yields CDR1 SGHTA and CDR2 FQGNSA. The CDR3 is made up of 13 amino acids. Trimming pared 2 bases from V and 4 bases from J, leaving 6 bases between. The whole variable domain, filled in from reference TRBV7-2 and TRBJ2-4, reads GAGVSQSPSNKVTEKGKDVELRCDPISGHTALYWYRQSLGQGLEFLIYFQGNSAPDKSGLPSDRFSAERTGGSVSTLTIQRTQQEDSAVYLCASSLRGKNIQYFGAGTRLSVL.

This chain joins TRBV6-5 and TRBJ2-3, with 8 positions matching TRBD1. Unmatched junction bases numbered 5, after V lost 5 bases and J lost 4 bases. This CDR3 is built from 14 residues. The V gene's germline CDR1 is MNHEY and CDR2 SVGAGI. CDR3 bases: TGTGCCAGCAGTACAGGGGGTGCGGCAGATACGCAGTATTTT. Protein sequence: CASSTGGAADTQYF.

In this sample, this clone turned up once. A read error may account for a junction end that differs from germline. This sequence joins TRBV6-1 and TRBJ1-2, with 8 bases that match TRBD1. Germline CDR1 is MNHNS and CDR2 is SASEGT. There are 15 residues in the CDR3. In nucleotides, the CDR3 is TGTGTCAGCAGTACTGGACAGGGTAATAACTATGGCTACACCTTC. This gives the protein CVSSTGQGNNYGYTF.

The genes are TRBV7-2 and TRBJ2-4, with 7 bases that match TRBD2. In germline, CDR1 is SGHTA, CDR2 FQGNSA. The CDR3 contains 14 residues. V was clipped by 5 bases and J by 7 bases; unmatched bases: 8. The CDR3 nucleotides read TGTGCCAGCAGCCCCCGCGGGGGAGGGAACATTCAGTACTTC. Translation: CASSPRGGGNIQYF.

The chain employs TRBV6-1 and TRBJ1-2; the D is unclear. The CDR3 has 11 amino acids. V was pared by 2 bases and J by 8 bases, with 6 bases between. Germline assignment: CDR1 MNHNS and CDR2 SASEGT. CDR3 residues: CASSEFQGYTF. The CDR3 DNA sequence: TGTGCCAGCAGTGAATTTCAGGGCTACACCTTC.

The rearrangement uses TRBV14 and TRBJ2-5; no reliable D call. The J call may be incorrect, as the DNA end agrees better with TRBJ2-7. The CDR3 is 13 amino acids. Germline CDR1 reads SGHDN; CDR2 reads FVKESK. In DNA form, the CDR3 reads TGTGCCAGCAGCACCCGACCAGCGAGCGAGCAGTACTTC. Translating it yields CASSTRPASEQYF.

The V and J genes are TRBV10-2 and TRBJ1-1, with 9 nucleotides matching TRBD1. J gave up 4 bases and V 6 bases, and 6 bases lay outside the gene matches. The CDR3 spans 14 residues. From germline, CDR1 is WSHSY and CDR2 SAAADI. The CDR3 here is CASRTGTGTTEAFF. In DNA form, the CDR3 reads TGCGCCAGCAGGACCGGGACAGGGACCACTGAAGCTTTCTTT.

This clone was observed a single time. The chain employs TRBV19 and TRBJ2-4; 8 nucleotides align to TRBD1. In germline, CDR1 is LNHDA, CDR2 SQIVND (reference sequence). Losses at the gene ends were 5 bases for V and 4 bases for J; bases not matched to a gene: 7. The CDR3 runs to 15 residues. The CDR3 region has the DNA TGTGCCAGTAGTGTAGGACAGGGCCTTAAAAACATTCAGTACTTC. Translation: CASSVGQGLKNIQYF.

This chain links TRBV4-2 with TRBJ2-6, with 7 nucleotides matching TRBD1. After removal of 1 base from V and 3 bases from J, the junction contained 6 bases not matched to a gene. The CDR3 has 17 residues. Germline V CDR1 and CDR2: LGHNA, YNFKEQ. Here the CDR3 DNA reads TGTGCCAGCAGCCAAGCCCAGGGGGTTGGTGGGGCCAACGTCCTGACTTTC. Its protein product is CASSQAQGVGGANVLTF.

This clone occurred once. V and J are TRBV28 and TRBJ2-2; 7 bases are shared with TRBD1. With V trimmed by 5 bases and J by 4 bases, 7 bases remained unmatched. Looked up from germline, CDR1 is MDHEN and CDR2 is SYDVKM. The CDR3 extends over 15 amino acids. The CDR3 DNA reads TGTGCCAGCAGTCTTCCCGGGACAGTCACCGGGGAGCTGTTTTTT. Translating it yields CASSLPGTVTGELFF. The full variable domain, in which reference TRBV28 and TRBJ2-2 provide the parts outside the CDR3, is DVKVTQSSRYLVKRTGEKVFLECVQDMDHENMFWYRQDPGLGLRLIYFSYDVKMKEKGDIPEGYSVSREKKERFSLILESASTNQTSMYLCASSLPGTVTGELFFGEGSRLTVL.

The rearrangement joins TRBV7-2 to TRBJ2-1; 9 bases align to TRBD2. The V gene's germline CDR1 is SGHTA and CDR2 FQGNSA. V lost 2 bases and J lost 5; bases outside the gene matches: 7. This CDR3 contains 16 residues. DNA of the CDR3: TGTGCCAGCAGCTTATTGCGGGGGGGGGTCAACAATGAGCAGTTCTTC. Protein sequence: CASSLLRGGVNNEQFF.

The chain links TRBV27 to TRBJ1-1; 10 bases match TRBD1. Germline V lookup: CDR1 MNHEY, CDR2 SMNVEV (reference sequence). V shed 5 bases and J 4 bases; nucleotides not matched to a gene: 7. The CDR3 covers 15 residues. Here the CDR3 DNA reads TGTGCCAGCAGTCCCGGACAGGGGGGCGGCACTGAAGCTTTCTTT. Its protein product is CASSPGQGGGTEAFF.

V is TRBV5-1 and J is TRBJ2-1, with D perhaps matching TRBD1 (5 bases). There are 14 residues in the CDR3. V was clipped by 0 bases and J by 2 bases, with 6 bases between them. CDR1 and CDR2 (germline): SGHRS, YFSETQ. The chain's CDR3 is CASSLGQTYNEQFF. The CDR3 DNA is TGCGCCAGCAGCTTGGGACAGACCTACAATGAGCAGTTCTTC.

J is TRBJ2-3 and V is TRBV30; the D gene is possibly TRBD2 (5 bases). The CDR3 is made up of 14 amino acids. The V gene lost 0 bases and the J gene lost 2 bases, with 9 bases spanning the gap. Looked up from germline, CDR1 is GTSNPN and CDR2 is SVGIG (reference sequence). The CDR3 loop is CAWSVTGNTDTQYF. CDR3 bases: TGTGCCTGGAGTGTGACGGGAAACACAGATACGCAGTATTTT.

This chain connects TRBV28 to TRBJ2-1, with TRBD2 matching 9 bases. The germline CDR1 and CDR2 sequences are MDHEN and SYDVKM. Germline trimming cut 2 bases from V and 5 bases from J; bases unmatched to any gene: 7. The CDR3 runs 16 residues. CDR3 region: CASSLGLSGRNNEQFF. CDR3 DNA sequence: TGTGCCAGCAGTTTAGGGTTAAGCGGGAGGAACAATGAGCAGTTCTTC.

This sequence joins TRBV10-2 and TRBJ1-3; TRBD1 matches at 10 bases. The CDR3 has 18 amino acids. Germline V gene sequence: CDR1 WSHSY, CDR2 SAAADI. After removal of 6 bases from V and 0 bases from J, the junction contained 11 bases not matched to a gene. The CDR3 nucleotides are TGCGCCAGCAGGTCCGGGACAGGGGCCTTAAGCTCTGGAAACACCATATATTTT. Its protein product is CASRSGTGALSSGNTIYF.

This chain uses TRBV7-8 with TRBJ1-2; the D gene is possibly TRBD1 (6 bases). CDR1 SGHVS and CDR2 FQNEAQ come from the germline V gene. CDR3 length: 14 residues. V was cut by 1 base and J by 4 bases, with 10 bases left in between. This CDR3 reads CASSLGRGGYGYTF. In DNA, the CDR3 is TGTGCCAGCAGCTTAGGAAGGGGGGGCTATGGCTACACCTTC.

This clone was picked up a small number of times. The rearrangement links TRBV9 to TRBJ2-3, with TRBD2 as a possible D gene (5 bases). There are 14 residues in the CDR3. Germline CDR1 and CDR2: SGDLS and YYNGEE. The V gene lost 0 bases and the J gene lost 4 bases, with 9 bases spanning the gap. CDR3 nucleotide sequence: TGTGCCAGCAGCGTAGCGGGGTACGCAGATACGCAGTATTTT. This gives the protein CASSVAGYADTQYF.

In the case of this clone: This specimen includes other DNA sequences encoding the same CDR3. This chain connects TRBV7-9 to TRBJ1-1; D possibly corresponds to TRBD1 (5 bases). V was pared by 1 base and J by 5 bases, with 14 bases between. The CDR3 totals 15 residues. Per the germline V gene, CDR1 is SEHNR and CDR2 is FQNEAQ (reference sequence). Here the CDR3 DNA reads TGTGCCAGCAGCTTAGGCGGGACGGGGAGAACTGAAGCTTTCTTT. It translates to CASSLGGTGRTEAFF.

The rearrangement joins TRBV27 to TRBJ2-2, with TRBD1 matching over 7 bases. The CDR3 length is 17 residues. CDR1 and CDR2 from the germline V gene are MNHEY and SMNVEV (reference sequence). The ends lost 2 bases at V and 2 bases at J; junction bases unmatched: 8. The CDR3 region is CASSLLGTAINTGELFF. In DNA form, the CDR3 reads TGTGCCAGCAGTTTACTAGGGACAGCAATCAACACCGGGGAGCTGTTTTTT.

CDR3 DNA sequence: TGTGCCAGCAGCGTAAACGGGGGGAGCGGGGGGGCAACAGATACGCAGTATTTT. Translating gives CASSVNGGSGGATDTQYF. The genes are TRBV9 and TRBJ2-3, with 10 bases aligning to TRBD2. Germline V gene sequence: CDR1 SGDLS, CDR2 YYNGEE. This CDR3 is 18 amino acids long. The junction had 11 bases not matched to a gene; V was cut back by 1 base and J by 3 bases.

The chain joins TRBV2 to TRBJ2-1; TRBD1 aligns across 8 bases. From germline, CDR1 is SNHLY and CDR2 FYNNEI. This CDR3 contains 14 residues. J gave up 6 bases and V 6 bases, and 7 bases lay outside the gene matches. The CDR3 region is CASRPRGPSNEQFF. The CDR3 nucleotides are TGTGCCAGCAGACCCAGGGGGCCAAGCAATGAGCAGTTCTTC. Full variable domain (outside the CDR3, taken from reference TRBV2 and TRBJ2-1): EPEVTQTPSHQVTQMGQEVILRCVPISNHLYFYWYRQILGQKVEFLVSFYNNEISEKSEIFDDQFSVERPDGSNFTLKIRSTKLEDSAMYFCASRPRGPSNEQFFGPGTRLTVL.